The TCR beta chain described here comes from a study of blood T cells in healthy people across ages. Then a second PCR, running about 6 to 12 cycles, was carried out with a sample-barcoded 5' primer and a J-beta primer mix. TCRdb analysed the 5' RACE reads with MiXCR anew, one entry per CDR3 protein. The table lists some 1.8 million distinct CDR3 sequences, 39% of them singletons. The CDR3 runs to 16 residues. After removal of 4 bases from V and 10 bases from J, the junction contained 14 bases not matched to a gene. Per the germline V gene, CDR1 is SEHNR and CDR2 is FQNEAQ (reference sequence). This clonotype was sampled from a human donor in good health. Material: blood. The V and J genes are TRBV7-9 and TRBJ1-4, with 8 bases that match TRBD1. The CDR3 coding sequence is TGTGCCAGCAGCTGGGTCCGGGACAGGCTTTATCCAAAACTGTTTTTT. This encodes CASSWVRDRLYPKLFF.